This note documents a single T cell receptor (beta chain) sequence. The data stem from a study of blood T cell repertoires in COVID-19. Study context: The cDNA or gDNA used as material had been derived from T cells, B-cell-depleted T cells, or PBMCs.

The method was immunoSEQ multiplex PCR; TCRdb's version includes in-frame clones alone and lacks a portion of them. The table records some 300,000 clones, 88% of them present only once. The CDR3 consists of 19 residues. The V and J ends lost 7 bases and 11 bases, in that order; junction bases with no gene match: 27. Germline lookup yields CDR1 SEHNR and CDR2 FQNEAQ (reference sequence). Specimen: PBMCs or T cells enriched from blood (not recorded which). This sequence joins TRBV7-9 and TRBJ1-1; 11 bases agree with TRBD1. This receptor was taken from a young woman who had recovered from COVID-19. The CDR3 coding sequence is TGTGCCAGCAACAAGGCGGTCGGACAGGGGGCGCCGCACGGGGAATTGGCTTTCTTT. Its protein product is CASNKAVGQGAPHGELAFF.